The sequence of this T cell receptor (beta chain) was determined in a study of PD-1 blockade in mismatch repair-deficient tumors. In the study overall: Patients had approximately 12 mismatch repair-deficient cancer types, all previously treated and progressing. Findings and limits, study-wide: Tumor-resident clones, often absent from pretreatment blood, expanded after pembrolizumab and then contracted.

Of note for this clone: Its antigen is currently unknown.

Measured with immunoSEQ multiplex PCR; TCRdb has only the in-frame clones, and not every one. The data contain tens of thousands of clones, around four fifths of them singletons. Trimming shortened V by 3 bases and J by 4 bases, and 12 bases separated the two germline ends. CDR3 size: 14 residues. Germline V CDR1 and CDR2: SNHLY, FYNNEI. All patients were mismatch repair deficient, assessed by either PCR or immunohistochemistry. TCRs were sequenced from three patients responding to pembrolizumab. Sequences were derived from peripheral blood, sampled 2 weeks after starting pembrolizumab. The rearrangement uses TRBV2 and TRBJ1-2, with D possibly being TRBD1 (6 bases). The clonotype was recovered from an adult with mismatch repair-deficient cancer. CDR3 sequence (DNA): TGTGCCAGCAGTGACCTAGGGGGTAGCTATGGCTACACCTTC. This codes for CASSDLGGSYGYTF.